This TCR beta chain appears in the sequencing data of a study of blood T cell repertoires in COVID-19. Study at large: T cells, B-cell-depleted T cells, or PBMCs supplied cDNA or gDNA.

There are 14 residues in the CDR3. Germline V gene data show CDR1 as LGHNA and CDR2 as YSLEER. V dropped 0 bases and J dropped 4 bases, with 7 bases sitting between them. The assay was immunoSEQ multiplex PCR, and TCRdb's table has in-frame clones only and misses some. The repertoire has 310,000 or so clones, 70% to 90% of them found once; the top ten carry 1.3%. The TCR sequence derives from a man in his sixties or seventies with acute or convalescent COVID-19. Sequenced input: peripheral blood. V is TRBV4-3 and J is TRBJ2-1; D is uncertain. The DNA of the CDR3 is TGCGCCAGCAGCCAAGAACCCAGGTACAATGAGCAGTTCTTC. This encodes CASSQEPRYNEQFF.